This is a list of T cell receptor beta chains from one sample in a study of blood T cell repertoires in COVID-19. Some clones are missing from TCRdb's copy, which holds only in-frame ones; the method was immunoSEQ multiplex PCR. Among about 440,000 clones listed, around 91% were seen once. The sequencing input was PBMCs or T cells enriched from blood (not recorded which). The receptor source for this set is a man aged 18 to 29 who had recovered from COVID-19. Both conserved end residues are part of each CDR3. Each record gives: D gene, clone size, V gene, J gene, CDR3 protein, CDR3 DNA. D genes are given only for firm matches. Clone size is shown for a subset of rows, as once, few, many or a class of expanded clone.

-	-	TRBV13	TRBJ2-5	CASSLVGQFEETQYF	TGTGCCAGCAGCTTAGTCGGACAGTTCGAGGAGACCCAGTACTTC
TRBD2	-	TRBV24-1	TRBJ2-3	CATSDLHSAGGRGDTQYF	TGTGCCACCAGTGATTTGCACTCGGCGGGGGGCCGGGGAGATACGCAGTATTTT
-	-	TRBV24-1	TRBJ1-2	CATSDSRSGGYTF	TGTGCCACCAGTGATTCACGCTCGGGGGGCTACACCTTC
-	-	TRBV18	TRBJ1-1	CASSPLSGSVAGTEAFF	TGTGCCAGCTCACCATTGAGTGGTAGTGTTGCAGGCACTGAAGCTTTCTTT
-	-	TRBV3-1/TRBV3-2	TRBJ1-2	CASSHTGINYGYTF	TGTGCCAGCAGCCATACAGGGATAAACTATGGCTACACCTTC
-	-	TRBV30	TRBJ1-1	CAWNPGIMNTEAFF	TGTGCCTGGAACCCCGGGATCATGAACACTGAAGCTTTCTTT
TRBD1	-	TRBV19	TRBJ1-2	CASKETGGSYGYTF	TGTGCCAGTAAGGAGACAGGGGGAAGCTATGGCTACACCTTC
-	-	TRBV4-1	TRBJ2-7	CASSQDAGQDNKQYF	TGCGCCAGCAGCCAAGACGCAGGGCAGGATAATAAGCAGTACTTC
-	-	TRBV25-1	TRBJ1-4	CASSEMAGLSSEKLFF	TGTGCCAGCAGTGAGATGGCTGGATTATCTAGTGAAAAACTGTTTTTT
-	once	TRBV12-3/TRBV12-4	TRBJ2-2	CASSLLNTGELFF	TGTGCCAGCAGTTTACTAAACACCGGGGAGCTGTTTTTT
TRBD1	-	TRBV28	TRBJ1-1	CASSSGQGATEAFF	TGTGCCAGCAGTTCAGGACAGGGGGCGACTGAAGCTTTCTTT
TRBD1	-	TRBV2	TRBJ2-7	CASSEWKGATYEQYF	TGTGCCAGCAGTGAATGGAAGGGGGCTACCTACGAGCAGTACTTC
-	many	TRBV6-4	TRBJ2-1	CASSDSDNNEQFF	TGTGCCAGCAGTGACTCGGACAACAATGAGCAGTTCTTC
-	-	TRBV5-5	TRBJ2-1	CASSQTERAVEQFF	TGTGCCAGCAGCCAAACGGAGCGGGCGGTCGAGCAGTTCTTC
TRBD1	-	TRBV28	TRBJ1-2	CASTYQWAGGRLNYGYTF	TGTGCCAGCACCTACCAATGGGCAGGGGGTCGCCTAAACTATGGCTACACCTTC
TRBD1	-	TRBV7-9	TRBJ1-4	CASSFYRGAYNEKLFF	TGTGCCAGCAGCTTCTACAGGGGGGCATATAATGAAAAACTGTTTTTT
-	-	TRBV13	TRBJ2-7	CASSPPDTSWEQYF	TGTGCCAGCAGCCCGCCGGACACCTCGTGGGAGCAGTACTTC
-	-	TRBV7-3	TRBJ2-2	CASSLGRHSGELFF	TGTGCCAGCAGCTTGGGCAGGCACTCCGGGGAGCTGTTTTTT
TRBD2	-	TRBV9	TRBJ2-1	CASSFGLAGSSYNEQFF	TGTGCCAGCAGCTTCGGACTAGCGGGGTCCTCCTACAATGAGCAGTTCTTC
-	once	TRBV15	TRBJ1-1	CATSRELNMNTEAFF	TGTGCCACCAGCCGGGAGCTTAATATGAACACTGAAGCTTTCTTT
-	-	TRBV7-2	TRBJ2-1	CASSSGQGSGEQFF	TGTGCCAGCAGCTCGGGCCAGGGTTCGGGTGAGCAGTTCTTC
-	-	TRBV19	TRBJ1-1	CASSLWGENTEAFF	TGTGCCAGTAGTTTGTGGGGGGAGAACACTGAAGCTTTCTTT
-	-	TRBV5-5	TRBJ2-3	CASSSGRGGTDTQYF	TGTGCCAGCAGCTCTGGGAGGGGGGGCACAGATACGCAGTATTTT
-	-	TRBV13	TRBJ1-2	CASSRTERGYTF	TGTGCCAGCAGCCGGACAGAGCGTGGCTACACCTTC
-	once	TRBV19	TRBJ1-2	CASSIKPQGGDYGYTF	TGTGCCAGTAGTATAAAGCCTCAGGGCGGTGACTATGGCTACACCTTC
TRBD1	few	TRBV3-1/TRBV3-2	TRBJ2-2	CASSRYTGALNTGELFF	TGTGCCAGCAGCCGGTATACAGGGGCCCTGAACACCGGGGAGCTGTTTTTT
TRBD1	-	TRBV6-5	TRBJ1-6	CATLQGNDSPLHF	TGTGCCACCCTACAGGGGAATGATTCACCCCTCCACTTT
-	-	TRBV14	TRBJ1-1	CASSQFRNTEAFF	TGTGCCAGCAGCCAATTTCGGAACACTGAAGCTTTCTTT
-	-	TRBV9	TRBJ1-6	CASSVGQGDSPLHF	TGTGCCAGCAGCGTAGGGCAGGGTGATTCACCCCTCCACTTT
-	-	TRBV12-3/TRBV12-4	TRBJ2-7	CASSLRRDGEQYF	TGTGCCAGCAGTTTACGCAGGGATGGCGAGCAGTACTTC
-	-	TRBV5-4	TRBJ1-2	CASSFGGENYGYTF	TGTGCCAGCAGCTTCGGGGGGGAAAACTATGGCTACACCTTC
-	-	TRBV7-2	TRBJ1-3	CASSLTTGLGNTIYF	TGTGCCAGCAGCTTAACAACAGGGTTAGGAAACACCATATATTTT
TRBD1	-	TRBV5-8	TRBJ1-5	CASSLGTVLHQPQHF	TGTGCCAGCAGCTTAGGGACAGTTTTGCATCAGCCCCAGCATTTT
-	-	TRBV28	TRBJ2-2	CASSPPRDTGELFF	TGTGCCAGCAGTCCCCCGAGAGACACCGGGGAGCTGTTTTTT
-	-	TRBV11-2	TRBJ2-7	CASSLDPGVGWYEQYF	TGTGCCAGCAGCTTAGATCCAGGGGTTGGTTGGTACGAGCAGTACTTC
-	-	TRBV14	TRBJ2-7	CASSQGGEQYF	TGTGCCAGCAGCCAAGGAGGCGAGCAGTACTTC
-	-	TRBV7-8	TRBJ2-2	CASSPGGGSFGELFF	TGTGCCAGCAGCCCCGGGGGCGGGAGTTTCGGGGAGCTGTTTTTT
-	-	TRBV2	TRBJ1-2	CASAVTGSSYGYTF	TGTGCCAGCGCTGTGACAGGATCGAGCTATGGCTACACCTTC
-	once	TRBV29-1	TRBJ2-5	CSVEIYGSQETQYF	TGCAGCGTTGAGATTTACGGGTCTCAAGAGACCCAGTACTTC
-	-	TRBV21-1	TRBJ2-5	CASSKRELAGGKETQYF	TGTGCCAGCAGCAAACGGGAGTTAGCGGGGGGTAAAGAGACCCAGTACTTC
-	-	TRBV28	TRBJ1-1	CASSHTGVNTEAFF	TGTGCCAGCAGTCACACAGGTGTGAACACTGAAGCTTTCTTT
TRBD2	-	TRBV6-5	TRBJ2-3	CASNLAGISTDTQYF	TGTGCCAGCAACCTAGCGGGGATCAGCACAGATACGCAGTATTTT
-	-	TRBV6-2/TRBV6-3	TRBJ2-7	CASRYLNEQYF	TGTGCCAGCAGATACCTAAACGAGCAGTACTTC
TRBD1	-	TRBV3-1/TRBV3-2	TRBJ1-6	CASSREGARISPLHF	TGTGCCAGCAGCCGTGAGGGGGCGAGGATTTCACCCCTCCACTTT
-	few	TRBV5-1	TRBJ2-1	CASSLPEGGYNEQFF	TGCGCCAGCAGCTTACCTGAAGGGGGATACAATGAGCAGTTCTTC
-	-	TRBV2	TRBJ1-4	CASTQNRVNEKLFF	TGTGCCAGCACCCAAAATCGGGTTAATGAAAAACTGTTTTTT
-	-	TRBV19	TRBJ2-2	CASSIGGAFGELFF	TGTGCCAGTAGTATCGGAGGCGCGTTCGGGGAGCTGTTTTTT
TRBD1	-	TRBV25-1	TRBJ1-1	CASSGPGTVNTEAFF	TGTGCCAGCAGTGGGCCCGGGACAGTGAACACTGAAGCTTTCTTT
-	-	TRBV28	TRBJ1-6	CASSLGGRLNSPLHF	TGTGCCAGCAGTTTGGGCGGGCGACTGAATTCACCCCTCCACTTT
-	-	TRBV6-1	TRBJ1-2	CASSEVEVRYGYTF	TGTGCCAGCAGTGAAGTGGAGGTACGGTATGGCTACACCTTC
TRBD2	-	TRBV19	TRBJ2-1	CASSIWGGSYNEQFF	TGTGCCAGTAGTATATGGGGCGGGAGCTACAATGAGCAGTTCTTC
-	-	TRBV12-3/TRBV12-4	TRBJ2-1	CASSPPSGSEQFF	TGTGCCAGCAGTCCTCCATCCGGGAGTGAGCAGTTCTTC
-	-	TRBV7-3	TRBJ2-1	CASSLTAGNNEQFF	TGTGCCAGCAGCTTAACGGCAGGCAACAATGAGCAGTTCTTC
-	-	TRBV27	TRBJ1-5	CASSLTGSQPQHF	TGTGCCAGCAGTTTAACAGGCTCTCAGCCCCAGCATTTT
-	-	TRBV3-1/TRBV3-2	TRBJ1-5	CASSQTGYSNQPQHF	TGTGCCAGCAGCCAGACAGGATATAGCAATCAGCCCCAGCATTTT
-	-	TRBV3-1/TRBV3-2	TRBJ2-1	CASSQDQSRSRQGEQFF	TGTGCCAGCAGCCAAGATCAGAGTAGATCCCGTCAGGGTGAGCAGTTCTTC
TRBD2	-	TRBV27	TRBJ2-1	CASSLSGGGVSYNEQFF	TGTGCCAGCAGTTTGAGCGGGGGTGGTGTCTCCTACAATGAGCAGTTCTTC
TRBD1	-	TRBV11-2	TRBJ1-1	CASSSPRTGLRAFF	TGTGCCAGCAGCTCCCCCCGGACAGGGCTTAGGGCTTTCTTT
TRBD1	-	TRBV3-1/TRBV3-2	TRBJ1-5	CASSQGNRGTNQPQHF	TGTGCCAGCAGCCAAGGTAACAGGGGTACCAATCAGCCCCAGCATTTT